The clone carrying this T cell receptor beta chain has ten or more counts. Antigen specificity is unknown. This record comes from a study of molecular identifiers for immune sequencing clone quantification. Study-level findings and limits: Sharing of a barcode by identical TCR molecules could cause highly expanded clone sizes to be underestimated.

Naive CD8 T cell sorting was performed on the CD8+CD4-CCR7+CD45RA+ phenotype. TCRdb reprocessed the PCR reads with MiXCR, giving one entry per CDR3 protein. Among about 640,000 distinct CDR3 sequences listed, just under 20% were seen once. The CDR3 has 13 residues. From germline, CDR1 is SGHRS and CDR2 YFSETQ. V dropped 8 bases and J dropped 7; count of bases not matched to a gene: 6. The rearrangement uses TRBV5-1 and TRBJ2-1, with 10 bases lining up with TRBD2. The TCR sequence derives from a human donor in good health. Some libraries in this study had Jurkat cell RNA spiked in. The source material was naive CD8+ T cells from blood, with Jurkat cell RNA spiked in. Subset: FACS-sorted CD8+CD4-CCR7+CD45RA+ naive T cells. The CDR3 here is CASEGLAANEQFF. CDR3 nucleotide sequence: TGCGCCAGTGAAGGACTAGCGGCAAATGAGCAGTTCTTC.